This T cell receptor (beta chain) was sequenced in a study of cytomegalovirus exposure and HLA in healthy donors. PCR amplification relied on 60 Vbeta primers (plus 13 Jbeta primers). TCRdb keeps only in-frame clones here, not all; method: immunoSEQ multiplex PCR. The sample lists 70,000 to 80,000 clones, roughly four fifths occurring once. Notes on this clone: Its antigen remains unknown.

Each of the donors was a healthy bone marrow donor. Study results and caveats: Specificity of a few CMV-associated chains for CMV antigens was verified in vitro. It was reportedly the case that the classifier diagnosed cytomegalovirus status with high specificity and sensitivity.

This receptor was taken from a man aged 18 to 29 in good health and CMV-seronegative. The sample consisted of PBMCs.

The CDR3 region is CASSLGGIKNTGELFF. The CDR3 coding sequence is TGTGCCAGCAGCTTGGGAGGGATAAAGAACACCGGGGAGCTGTTTTTT. V gene TRBV5-5 combines with J gene TRBJ2-2, with D possibly being TRBD2 (5 bases). Trimming removed 0 bases at V and 1 base at J, with 10 bases between. The CDR3 totals 16 residues. Germline CDR1 and CDR2: SGHKS and YYEKEE (reference sequence). Together with reference TRBV5-5 and TRBJ2-2, the CDR3 gives the full variable domain: DAGVTQSPTHLIKTRGQQVTLRCSPISGHKSVSWYQQVLGQGPQFIFQYYEKEERGRGNFPDRFSARQFPNYSSELNVNALLLGDSALYLCASSLGGIKNTGELFFGEGSRLTVL.